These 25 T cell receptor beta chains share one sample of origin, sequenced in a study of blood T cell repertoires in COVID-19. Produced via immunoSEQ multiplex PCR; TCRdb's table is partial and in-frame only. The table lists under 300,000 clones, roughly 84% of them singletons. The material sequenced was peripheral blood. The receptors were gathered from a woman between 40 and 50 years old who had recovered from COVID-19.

CDR3 bases: TGTGCCAGCAGTTACGGGGGGGCGGGCTACACCTTC. Its translation: CASSYGGAGYTF. The rearrangement uses TRBV6-6 and TRBJ1-2; the D gene is possibly TRBD1 (6 bases). The V end was cut by 2 bases, the J end by 8 bases, with 9 bases between. CDR1 and CDR2 (germline): MNHNY, SVGAGI (reference sequence). The CDR3 spans 12 residues.

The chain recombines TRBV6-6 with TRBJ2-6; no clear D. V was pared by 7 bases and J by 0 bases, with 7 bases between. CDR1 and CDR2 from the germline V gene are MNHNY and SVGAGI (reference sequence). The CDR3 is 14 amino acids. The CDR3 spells CASTGSSGANVLTF. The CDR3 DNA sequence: TGTGCCAGCACAGGAAGCTCTGGGGCCAACGTCCTGACTTTC.

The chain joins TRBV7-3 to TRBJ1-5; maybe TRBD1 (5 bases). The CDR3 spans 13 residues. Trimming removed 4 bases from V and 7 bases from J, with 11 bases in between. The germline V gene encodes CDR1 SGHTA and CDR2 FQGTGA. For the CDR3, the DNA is TGTGCCAGCAGCTCCCGTGGGGGGCAGCCCCAGCATTTT. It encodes CASSSRGGQPQHF.

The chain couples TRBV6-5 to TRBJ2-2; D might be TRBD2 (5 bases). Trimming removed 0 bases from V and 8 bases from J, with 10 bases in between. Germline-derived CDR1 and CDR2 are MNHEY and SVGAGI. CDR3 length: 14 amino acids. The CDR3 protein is CASSYSRELGELFF. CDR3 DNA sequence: TGTGCCAGCAGTTACTCGAGGGAGTTAGGGGAGCTGTTTTTT.

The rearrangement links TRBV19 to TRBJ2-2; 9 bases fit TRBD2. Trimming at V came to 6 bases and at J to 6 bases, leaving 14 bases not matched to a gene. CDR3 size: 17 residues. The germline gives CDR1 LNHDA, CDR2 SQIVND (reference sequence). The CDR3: CASRNPSGVPIAGELFF. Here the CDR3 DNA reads TGTGCCAGTAGAAATCCTAGCGGGGTCCCCATCGCCGGGGAGCTGTTTTTT.

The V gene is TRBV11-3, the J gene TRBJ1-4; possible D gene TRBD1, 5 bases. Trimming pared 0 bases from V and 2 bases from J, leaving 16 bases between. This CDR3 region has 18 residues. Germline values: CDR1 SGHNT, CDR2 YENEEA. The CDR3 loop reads CASSLDPAGRATNEKLFF. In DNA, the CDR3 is TGTGCCAGCAGCTTAGATCCAGCCGGCAGGGCCACTAATGAAAAACTGTTTTTT.

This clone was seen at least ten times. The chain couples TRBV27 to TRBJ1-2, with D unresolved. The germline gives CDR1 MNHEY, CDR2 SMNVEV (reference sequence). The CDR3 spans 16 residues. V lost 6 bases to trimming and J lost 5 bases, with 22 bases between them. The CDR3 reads CASSQPRHRHIYGYTF. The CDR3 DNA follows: TGTGCCAGCAGCCAACCCAGACACCGACACATATATGGCTACACCTTC.

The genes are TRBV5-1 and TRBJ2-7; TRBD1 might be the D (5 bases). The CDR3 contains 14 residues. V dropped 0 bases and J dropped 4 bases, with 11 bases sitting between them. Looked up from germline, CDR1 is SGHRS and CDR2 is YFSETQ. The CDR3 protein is CASSLEGASYEQYF. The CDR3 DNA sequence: TGCGCCAGCAGCTTGGAAGGGGCTAGTTACGAGCAGTACTTC.

The CDR3 is CASSVRGLANTGELFF. CDR3 coding DNA: TGTGCCAGCAGTGTTCGTGGACTCGCGAACACCGGGGAGCTGTTTTTT. This rearrangement joins TRBV6-1 to TRBJ2-2, with a weak D call TRBD2 (5 bases). Germline V lookup: CDR1 MNHNS, CDR2 SASEGT. CDR3 length equals 16 residues. The V gene lost 4 bases and the J gene lost 0 bases, with 12 bases spanning the gap.

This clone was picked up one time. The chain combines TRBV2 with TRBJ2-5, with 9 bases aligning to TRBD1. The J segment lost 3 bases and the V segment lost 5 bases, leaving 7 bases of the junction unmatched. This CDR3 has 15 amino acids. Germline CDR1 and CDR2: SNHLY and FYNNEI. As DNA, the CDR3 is TGTGCCAGCAGTAAAAACCGGGACAGGGAAGAGACCCAGTACTTC. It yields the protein CASSKNRDREETQYF.

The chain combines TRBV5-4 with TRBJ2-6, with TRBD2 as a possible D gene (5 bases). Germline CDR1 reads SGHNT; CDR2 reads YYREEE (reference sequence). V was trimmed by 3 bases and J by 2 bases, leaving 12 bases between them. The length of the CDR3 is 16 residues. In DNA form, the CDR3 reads TGTGCCAGCAGCTCCGGGAATTCCCCTGGGGCCAACGTCCTGACTTTC. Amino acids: CASSSGNSPGANVLTF.

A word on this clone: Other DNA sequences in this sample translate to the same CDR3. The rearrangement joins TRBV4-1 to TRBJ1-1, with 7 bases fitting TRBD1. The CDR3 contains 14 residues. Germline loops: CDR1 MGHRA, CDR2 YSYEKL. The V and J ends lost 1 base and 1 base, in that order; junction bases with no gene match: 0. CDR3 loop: CASSQGQGNTEAFF. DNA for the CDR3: TGCGCCAGCAGCCAAGGACAGGGGAACACTGAAGCTTTCTTT.

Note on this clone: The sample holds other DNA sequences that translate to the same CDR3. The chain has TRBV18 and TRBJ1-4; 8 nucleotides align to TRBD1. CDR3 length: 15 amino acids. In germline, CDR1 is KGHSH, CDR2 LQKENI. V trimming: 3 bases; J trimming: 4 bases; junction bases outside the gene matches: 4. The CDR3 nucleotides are TGTGCCAGCTCACCCCCCGGACAGGGTAATGAAAAACTGTTTTTT. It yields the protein CASSPPGQGNEKLFF.

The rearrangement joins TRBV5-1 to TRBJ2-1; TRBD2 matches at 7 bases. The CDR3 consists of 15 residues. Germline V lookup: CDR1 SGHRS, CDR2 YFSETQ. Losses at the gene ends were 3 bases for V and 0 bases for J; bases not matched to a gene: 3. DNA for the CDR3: TGCGCCAGCAGCTCCGGGGGGTACTCCTACAATGAGCAGTTCTTC. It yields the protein CASSSGGYSYNEQFF.

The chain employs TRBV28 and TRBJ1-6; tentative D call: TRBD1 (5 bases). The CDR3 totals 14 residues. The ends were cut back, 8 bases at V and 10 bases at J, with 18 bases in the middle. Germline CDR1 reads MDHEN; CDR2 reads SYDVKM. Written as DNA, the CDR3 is TGTGCCAGCGGGGTGTCGATGGCAGGGTCACCCCTCCACTTT. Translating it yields CASGVSMAGSPLHF.

The CDR3 protein is CASNLRRETQYF. The CDR3, as DNA: TGTGCCAGCAATCTGAGGCGTGAGACCCAGTACTTC. V usage is TRBV2 and J usage is TRBJ2-5; D unresolved. Germline V lookup: CDR1 SNHLY, CDR2 FYNNEI. Trimming left V 7 bases short and J 5 bases short, with 11 bases between. There are 12 residues in the CDR3.

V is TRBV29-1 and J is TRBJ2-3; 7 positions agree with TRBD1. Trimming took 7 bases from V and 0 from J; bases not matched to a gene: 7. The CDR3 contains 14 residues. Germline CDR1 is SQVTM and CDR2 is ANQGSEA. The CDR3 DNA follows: TGCAGCGGAGGGACAGCGGCAAGCACAGATACGCAGTATTTT. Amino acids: CSGGTAASTDTQYF.

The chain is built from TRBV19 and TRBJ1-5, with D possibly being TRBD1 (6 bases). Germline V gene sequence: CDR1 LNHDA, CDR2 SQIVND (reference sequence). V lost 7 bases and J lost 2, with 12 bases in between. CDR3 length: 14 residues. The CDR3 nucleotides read TGTGCCAGTAAAGTAGGGGGAGGCAATCAGCCCCAGCATTTT. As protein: CASKVGGGNQPQHF.

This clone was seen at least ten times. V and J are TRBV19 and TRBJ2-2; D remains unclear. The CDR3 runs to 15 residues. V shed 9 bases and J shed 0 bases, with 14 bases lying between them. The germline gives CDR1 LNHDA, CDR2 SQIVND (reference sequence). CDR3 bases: TGTGCCAGCCGTTCTTTCGGTTCGAACACCGGGGAGCTGTTTTTT. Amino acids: CASRSFGSNTGELFF.

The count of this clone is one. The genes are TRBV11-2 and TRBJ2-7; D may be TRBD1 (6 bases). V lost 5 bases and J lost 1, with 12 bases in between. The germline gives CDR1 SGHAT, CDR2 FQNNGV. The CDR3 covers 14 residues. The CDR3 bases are TGTGCCAGCAGCAGGACGGGACAATCCTACGAGCAGTACTTC. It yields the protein CASSRTGQSYEQYF.

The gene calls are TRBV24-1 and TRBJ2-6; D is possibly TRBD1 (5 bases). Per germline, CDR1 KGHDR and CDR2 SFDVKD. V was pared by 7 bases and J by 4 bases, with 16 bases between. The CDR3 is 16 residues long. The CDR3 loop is CATSHKMGPGANVLTF. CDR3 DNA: TGTGCCACCAGCCATAAGATGGGGCCAGGGGCCAACGTCCTGACTTTC.

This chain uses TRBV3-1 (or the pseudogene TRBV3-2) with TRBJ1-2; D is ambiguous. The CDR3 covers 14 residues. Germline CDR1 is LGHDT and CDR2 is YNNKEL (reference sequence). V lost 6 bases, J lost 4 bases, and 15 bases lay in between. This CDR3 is CASRPEGFFYGYTF. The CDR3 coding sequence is TGTGCCAGCAGACCGGAGGGATTCTTCTATGGCTACACCTTC.

The CDR3 here is CASSSYRVNNQPQHF. DNA for the CDR3: TGTGCCAGTAGTAGCTACAGGGTAAATAATCAGCCCCAGCATTTT. The chain uses TRBV19 and TRBJ1-5; D is perhaps TRBD1 (6 bases). The CDR3 runs 15 residues. Germline V gene sequence: CDR1 LNHDA, CDR2 SQIVND (reference sequence). The V end was cut by 4 bases, the J end by 4 bases, with 14 bases between.

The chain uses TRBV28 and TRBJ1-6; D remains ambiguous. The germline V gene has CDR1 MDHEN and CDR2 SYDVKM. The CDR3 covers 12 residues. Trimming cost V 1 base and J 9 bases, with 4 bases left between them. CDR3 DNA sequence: TGTGCCAGCAGTTTATCCAGTTCACCCCTCCACTTT. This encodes CASSLSSSPLHF.

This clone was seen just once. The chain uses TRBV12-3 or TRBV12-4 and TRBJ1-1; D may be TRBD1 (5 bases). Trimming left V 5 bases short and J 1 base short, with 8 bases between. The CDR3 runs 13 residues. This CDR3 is CASSGAKNTEAFF. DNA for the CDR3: TGTGCCAGCAGTGGGGCTAAGAACACTGAAGCTTTCTTT.